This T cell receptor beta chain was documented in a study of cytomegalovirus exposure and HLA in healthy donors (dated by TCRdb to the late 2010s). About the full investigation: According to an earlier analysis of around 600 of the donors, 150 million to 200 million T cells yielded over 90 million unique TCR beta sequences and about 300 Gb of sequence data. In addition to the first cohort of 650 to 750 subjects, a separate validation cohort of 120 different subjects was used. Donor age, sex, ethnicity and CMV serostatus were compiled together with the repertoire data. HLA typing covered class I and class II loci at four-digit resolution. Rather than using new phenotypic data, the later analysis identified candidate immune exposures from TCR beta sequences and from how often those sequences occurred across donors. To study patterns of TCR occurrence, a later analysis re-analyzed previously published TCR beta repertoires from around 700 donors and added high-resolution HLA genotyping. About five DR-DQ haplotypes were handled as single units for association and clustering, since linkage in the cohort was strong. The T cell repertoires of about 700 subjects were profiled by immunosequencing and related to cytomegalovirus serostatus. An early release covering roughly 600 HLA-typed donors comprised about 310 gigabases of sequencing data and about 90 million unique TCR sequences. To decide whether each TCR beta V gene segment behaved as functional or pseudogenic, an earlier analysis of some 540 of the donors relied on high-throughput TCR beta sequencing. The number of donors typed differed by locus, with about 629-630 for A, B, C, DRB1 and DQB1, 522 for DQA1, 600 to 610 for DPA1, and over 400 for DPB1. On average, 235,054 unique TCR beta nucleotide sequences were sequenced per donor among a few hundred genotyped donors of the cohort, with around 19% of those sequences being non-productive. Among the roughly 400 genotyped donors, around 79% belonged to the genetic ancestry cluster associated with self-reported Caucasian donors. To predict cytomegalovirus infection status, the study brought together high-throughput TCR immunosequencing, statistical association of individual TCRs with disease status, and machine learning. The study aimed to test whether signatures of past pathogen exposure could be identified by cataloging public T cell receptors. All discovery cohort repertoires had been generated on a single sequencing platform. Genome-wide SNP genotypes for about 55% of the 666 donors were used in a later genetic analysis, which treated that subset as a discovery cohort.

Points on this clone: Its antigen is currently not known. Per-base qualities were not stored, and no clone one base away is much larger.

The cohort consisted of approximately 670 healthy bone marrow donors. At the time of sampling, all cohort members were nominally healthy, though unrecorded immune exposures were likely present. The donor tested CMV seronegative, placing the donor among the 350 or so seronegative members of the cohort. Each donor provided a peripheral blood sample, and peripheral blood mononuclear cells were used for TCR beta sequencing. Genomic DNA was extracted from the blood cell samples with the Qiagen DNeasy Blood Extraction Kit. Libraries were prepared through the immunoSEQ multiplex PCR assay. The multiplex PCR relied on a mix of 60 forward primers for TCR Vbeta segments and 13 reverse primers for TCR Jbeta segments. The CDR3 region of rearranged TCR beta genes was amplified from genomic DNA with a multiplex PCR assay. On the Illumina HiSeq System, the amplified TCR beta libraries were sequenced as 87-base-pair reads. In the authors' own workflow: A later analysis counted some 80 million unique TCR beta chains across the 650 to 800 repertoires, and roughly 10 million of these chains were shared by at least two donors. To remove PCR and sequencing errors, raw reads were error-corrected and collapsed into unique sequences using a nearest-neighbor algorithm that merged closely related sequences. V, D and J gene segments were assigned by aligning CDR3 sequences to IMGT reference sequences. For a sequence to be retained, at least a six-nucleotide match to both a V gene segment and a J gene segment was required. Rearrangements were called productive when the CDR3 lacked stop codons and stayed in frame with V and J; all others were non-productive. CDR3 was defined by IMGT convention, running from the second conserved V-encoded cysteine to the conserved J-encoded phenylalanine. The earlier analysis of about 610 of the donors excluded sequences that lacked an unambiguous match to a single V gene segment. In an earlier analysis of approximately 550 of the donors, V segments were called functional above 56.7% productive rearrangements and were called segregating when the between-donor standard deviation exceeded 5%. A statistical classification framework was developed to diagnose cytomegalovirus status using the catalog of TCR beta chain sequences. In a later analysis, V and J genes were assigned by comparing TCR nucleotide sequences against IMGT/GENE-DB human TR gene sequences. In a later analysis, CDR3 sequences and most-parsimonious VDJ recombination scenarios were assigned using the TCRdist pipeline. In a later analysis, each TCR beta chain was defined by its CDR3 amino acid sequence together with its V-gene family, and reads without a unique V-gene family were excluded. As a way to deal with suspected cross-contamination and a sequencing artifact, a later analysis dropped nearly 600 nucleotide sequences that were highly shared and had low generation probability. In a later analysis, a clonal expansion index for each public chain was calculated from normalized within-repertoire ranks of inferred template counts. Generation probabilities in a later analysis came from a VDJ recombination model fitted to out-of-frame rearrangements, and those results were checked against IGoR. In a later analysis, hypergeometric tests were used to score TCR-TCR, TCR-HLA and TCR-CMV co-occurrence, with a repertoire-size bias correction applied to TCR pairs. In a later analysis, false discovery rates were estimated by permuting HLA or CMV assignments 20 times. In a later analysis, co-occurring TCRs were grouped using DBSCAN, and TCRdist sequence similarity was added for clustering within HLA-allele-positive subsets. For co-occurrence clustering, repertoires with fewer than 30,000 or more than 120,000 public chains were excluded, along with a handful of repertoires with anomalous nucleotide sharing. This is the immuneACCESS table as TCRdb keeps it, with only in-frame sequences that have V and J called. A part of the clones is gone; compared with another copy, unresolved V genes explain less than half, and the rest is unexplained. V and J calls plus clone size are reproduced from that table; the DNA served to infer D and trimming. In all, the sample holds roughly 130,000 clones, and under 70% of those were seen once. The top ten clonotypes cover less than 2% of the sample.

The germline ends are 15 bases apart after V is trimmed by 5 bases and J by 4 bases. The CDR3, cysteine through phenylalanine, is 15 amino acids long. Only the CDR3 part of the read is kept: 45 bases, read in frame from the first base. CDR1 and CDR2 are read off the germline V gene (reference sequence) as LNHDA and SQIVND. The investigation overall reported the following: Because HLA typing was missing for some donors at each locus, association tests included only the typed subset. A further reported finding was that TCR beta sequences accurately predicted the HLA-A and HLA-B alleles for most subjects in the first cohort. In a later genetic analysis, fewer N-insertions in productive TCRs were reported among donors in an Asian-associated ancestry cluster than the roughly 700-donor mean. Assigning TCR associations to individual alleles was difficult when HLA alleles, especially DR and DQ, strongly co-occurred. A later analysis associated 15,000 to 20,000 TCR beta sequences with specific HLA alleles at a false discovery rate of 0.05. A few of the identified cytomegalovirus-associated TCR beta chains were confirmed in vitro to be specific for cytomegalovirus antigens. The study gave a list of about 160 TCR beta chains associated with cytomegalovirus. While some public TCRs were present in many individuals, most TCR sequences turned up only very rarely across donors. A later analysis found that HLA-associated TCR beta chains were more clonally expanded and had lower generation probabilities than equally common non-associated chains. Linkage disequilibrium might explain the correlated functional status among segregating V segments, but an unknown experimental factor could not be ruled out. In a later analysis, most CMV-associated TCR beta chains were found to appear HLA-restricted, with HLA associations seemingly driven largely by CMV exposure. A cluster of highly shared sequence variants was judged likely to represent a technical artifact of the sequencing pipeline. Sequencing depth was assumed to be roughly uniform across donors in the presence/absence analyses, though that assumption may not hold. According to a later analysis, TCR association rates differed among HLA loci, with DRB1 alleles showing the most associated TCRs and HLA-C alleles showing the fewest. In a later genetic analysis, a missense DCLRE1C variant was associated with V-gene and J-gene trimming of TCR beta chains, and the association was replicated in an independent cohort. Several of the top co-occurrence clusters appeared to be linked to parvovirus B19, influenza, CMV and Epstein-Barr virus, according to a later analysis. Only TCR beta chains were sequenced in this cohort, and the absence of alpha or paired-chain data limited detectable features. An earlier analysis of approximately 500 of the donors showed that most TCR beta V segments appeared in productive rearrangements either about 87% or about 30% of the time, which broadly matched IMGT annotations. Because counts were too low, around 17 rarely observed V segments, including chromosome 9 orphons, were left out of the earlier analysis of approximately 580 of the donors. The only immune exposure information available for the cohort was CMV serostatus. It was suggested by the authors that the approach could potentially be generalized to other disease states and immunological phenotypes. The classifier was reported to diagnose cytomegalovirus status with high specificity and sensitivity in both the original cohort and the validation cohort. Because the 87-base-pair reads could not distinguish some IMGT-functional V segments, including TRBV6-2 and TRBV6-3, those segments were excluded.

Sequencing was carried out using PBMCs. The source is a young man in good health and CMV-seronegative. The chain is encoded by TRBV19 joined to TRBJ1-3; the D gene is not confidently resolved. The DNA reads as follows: TGTGCCAGTAGTCCTCCCCCAGCGCCCGGAAACACCATATATTTT. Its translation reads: CASSPPPAPGNTIYF.